The sequence of this T cell receptor beta chain was determined in a study of blood T cell repertoires in COVID-19. Here immunoSEQ multiplex PCR was the method, and the copy in TCRdb shows in-frame clones only, minus some. The profile shows roughly 140,000 clones, more than 65% of them singletons. The CDR3 has 12 amino acids. Trimming cost V 6 bases and J 11 bases; bases outside gene matches: 7. The germline CDR1 and CDR2 sequences are SNHLY and FYNNEI. V is TRBV2 and J is TRBJ1-3; TRBD1 matches at 7 bases. This receptor was obtained from a woman in her forties or fifties in a cohort sampled during active or convalescent COVID-19. What was sequenced was peripheral blood. CDR3 loop: CASRGDSRSIYF. CDR3 in DNA: TGTGCCAGCAGAGGGGACAGCCGATCCATATATTTT.